The 6 T cell receptor beta chains presented below share a single source sample, sequenced in a study of blood T cell repertoires in COVID-19. The protocol was immunoSEQ multiplex PCR, while the TCRdb copy is restricted to in-frame clones and leaves out a portion. The table includes some 89,000 clones, just under 90% detected once. Sequencing used peripheral blood. The receptors originated from a human donor in a cohort sampled during active COVID-19.

The gene calls are TRBV10-2 and TRBJ2-5; TRBD2 aligns across 10 bases. With 8 bases clipped from V and 2 bases from J, the junction kept 5 bases outside the gene matches. This CDR3 region has 14 residues. The germline V gene encodes CDR1 WSHSY and CDR2 SAAADI. CDR3 DNA: TGCGCCAGCCGGGCTAGCGGGGGTCAAGAGACCCAGTACTTC. Translation gives CASRASGGQETQYF.

The V and J genes are TRBV27 and TRBJ1-1; perhaps TRBD1 as D (5 bases). In germline, CDR1 is MNHEY, CDR2 SMNVEV (reference sequence). Trimming took off 4 bases at V and 1 base at J, with 7 bases between the two ends. The CDR3 is 13 amino acids. Here the CDR3 DNA reads TGTGCCAGCAGTTCCGGGGGGAACACTGAAGCTTTCTTT. This translates into CASSSGGNTEAFF.

This clone was seen only once. CDR3 sequence (DNA): TGTGCCAGTAGTATACAGGGCCCCTACTATGGCTACACCTTC. It encodes CASSIQGPYYGYTF. The gene calls are TRBV19 and TRBJ1-2, with D possibly TRBD1 on 5 matching bases. This CDR3 has 14 residues. The germline V and J ends were trimmed by 2 bases and 3 bases, with 10 bases remaining between them. Germline values: CDR1 LNHDA, CDR2 SQIVND (reference sequence). The full variable domain, rest sourced from reference TRBV19 and TRBJ1-2, is DGGITQSPKYLFRKEGQNVTLSCEQNLNHDAMYWYRQDPGQGLRLIYYSQIVNDFQKGDIAEGYSVSREKKESFPLTVTSAQKNPTAFYLCASSIQGPYYGYTFGSGTRLTVV.

This chain links TRBV5-1 with TRBJ1-2, with unresolved D. The CDR3 has 14 amino acids. Per the germline V gene, CDR1 is SGHRS and CDR2 is YFSETQ. Trimming stripped 0 bases from V and 2 bases from J, with 8 bases between. The CDR3 nucleotides are TGCGCCAGCAGCTTGGGCGGAGGGAACTATGGCTACACCTTC. Amino acids: CASSLGGGNYGYTF. The entire variable domain, with the rest obtained from reference TRBV5-1 and TRBJ1-2, is as follows: KAGVTQTPRYLIKTRGQQVTLSCSPISGHRSVSWYQQTPGQGLQFLFEYFSETQRNKGNFPGRFSGRQFSNSRSEMNVSTLELGDSALYLCASSLGGGNYGYTFGSGTRLTVV.

V gene TRBV3-1 (or the pseudogene TRBV3-2) combines with J gene TRBJ1-1, with D perhaps matching TRBD1 (6 bases). From germline, CDR1 is LGHDT and CDR2 YNNKEL (reference sequence). Trimming pared 1 base from V and 0 bases from J, leaving 12 bases between. The CDR3 has 16 residues. The CDR3 DNA follows: TGTGCCAGCAGCCAAGCCAGGACAGAGATGAACACTGAAGCTTTCTTT. Its translation: CASSQARTEMNTEAFF.

This chain uses TRBV6-5 with TRBJ2-1, with 9 bases matching TRBD2. The germline V gene has CDR1 MNHEY and CDR2 SVGAGI. Trimming took 6 bases from V and 4 from J; bases not matched to a gene: 7. This CDR3 has 15 residues. CDR3 in amino acids: CASSSSGGPYNEQFF. The CDR3 DNA reads TGTGCCAGCAGCTCGAGCGGGGGGCCTTACAATGAGCAGTTCTTC.